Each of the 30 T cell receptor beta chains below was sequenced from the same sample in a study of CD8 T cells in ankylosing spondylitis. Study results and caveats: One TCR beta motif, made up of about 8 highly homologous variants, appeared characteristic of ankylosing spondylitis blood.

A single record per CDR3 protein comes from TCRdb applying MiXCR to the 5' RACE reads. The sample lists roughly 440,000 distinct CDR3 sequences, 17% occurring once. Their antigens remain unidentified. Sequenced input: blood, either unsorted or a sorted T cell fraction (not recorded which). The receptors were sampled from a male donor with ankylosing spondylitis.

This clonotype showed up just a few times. CDR3 sequence reads: CASSLTSGRAQETQYF. The CDR3 DNA is TGCGCCAGCAGCTTAACTAGCGGGAGGGCCCAAGAGACCCAGTACTTC. The chain recombines TRBV5-1 with TRBJ2-5; 13 bases agree with TRBD2. The CDR3 has 16 amino acids. V lost 2 bases and J lost 1; bases outside the gene matches: 2. Germline V gene data show CDR1 as SGHRS and CDR2 as YFSETQ.

In DNA form, the CDR3 reads TGTGCCAGCAGCCCGACTAGCGGGGTCCTCTCCTACAATGAGCAGTTCTTC. Protein product: CASSPTSGVLSYNEQFF. The V call is TRBV6-2 or TRBV6-3, the J call TRBJ2-1; 11 bases match TRBD2. The germline V gene has CDR1 MNHEY and CDR2 SVGEGT. The CDR3 has 17 residues. The junction had 7 bases not matched to a gene; V was cut back by 6 bases and J by 0 bases.

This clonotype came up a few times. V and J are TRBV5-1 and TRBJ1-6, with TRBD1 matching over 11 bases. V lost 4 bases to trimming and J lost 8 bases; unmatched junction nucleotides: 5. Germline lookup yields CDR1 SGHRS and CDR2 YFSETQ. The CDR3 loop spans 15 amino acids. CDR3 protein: CASSAGTGGDSPLHF. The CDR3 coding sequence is TGCGCCAGCAGCGCAGGGACAGGGGGAGATTCACCCCTCCACTTT.

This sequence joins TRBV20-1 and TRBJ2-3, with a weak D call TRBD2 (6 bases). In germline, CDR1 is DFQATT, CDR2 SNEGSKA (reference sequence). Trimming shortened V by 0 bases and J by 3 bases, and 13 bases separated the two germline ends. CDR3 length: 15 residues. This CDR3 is CSARDPVRGTDTQYF. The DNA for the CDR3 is TGCAGTGCTAGAGATCCAGTCCGGGGGACAGATACGCAGTATTTT.

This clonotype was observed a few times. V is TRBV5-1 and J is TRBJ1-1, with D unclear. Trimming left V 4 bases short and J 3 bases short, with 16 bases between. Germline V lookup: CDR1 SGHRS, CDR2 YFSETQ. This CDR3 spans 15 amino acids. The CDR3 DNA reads TGCGCCAGCAGCCCCATTTCACATAGGGACACTGAAGCTTTCTTT. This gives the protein CASSPISHRDTEAFF.

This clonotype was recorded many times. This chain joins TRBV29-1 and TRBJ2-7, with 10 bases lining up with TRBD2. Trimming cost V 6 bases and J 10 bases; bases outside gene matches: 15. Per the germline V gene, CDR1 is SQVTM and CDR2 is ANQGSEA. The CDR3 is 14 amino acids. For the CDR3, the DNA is TGCAGCGTGCAGCCAGGGGTAACTAGCGGGGTACAGTACTTC. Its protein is CSVQPGVTSGVQYF.

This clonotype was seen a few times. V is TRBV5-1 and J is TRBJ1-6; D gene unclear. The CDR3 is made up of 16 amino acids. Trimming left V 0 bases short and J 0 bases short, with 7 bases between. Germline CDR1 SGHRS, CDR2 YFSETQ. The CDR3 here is CASSLDLSSYNSPLHF. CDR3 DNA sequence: TGCGCCAGCAGCTTGGACTTGAGCTCCTATAATTCACCCCTCCACTTT. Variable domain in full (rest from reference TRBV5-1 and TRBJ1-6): KAGVTQTPRYLIKTRGQQVTLSCSPISGHRSVSWYQQTPGQGLQFLFEYFSETQRNKGNFPGRFSGRQFSNSRSEMNVSTLELGDSALYLCASSLDLSSYNSPLHFGNGTRLTVT.

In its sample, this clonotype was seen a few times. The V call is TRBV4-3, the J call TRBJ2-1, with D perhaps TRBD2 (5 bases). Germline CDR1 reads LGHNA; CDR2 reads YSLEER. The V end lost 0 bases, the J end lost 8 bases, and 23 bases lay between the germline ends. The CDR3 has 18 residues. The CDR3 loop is CASSQDVWASNLEDEQFF. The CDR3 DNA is TGCGCCAGCAGCCAAGATGTGTGGGCCTCAAATTTGGAGGATGAGCAGTTCTTC.

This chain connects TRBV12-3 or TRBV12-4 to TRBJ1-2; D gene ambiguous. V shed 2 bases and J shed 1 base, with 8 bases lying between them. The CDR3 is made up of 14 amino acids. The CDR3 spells CASSLHPYNYGYTF. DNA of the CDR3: TGTGCCAGCAGTTTACACCCGTATAACTATGGCTACACCTTC.

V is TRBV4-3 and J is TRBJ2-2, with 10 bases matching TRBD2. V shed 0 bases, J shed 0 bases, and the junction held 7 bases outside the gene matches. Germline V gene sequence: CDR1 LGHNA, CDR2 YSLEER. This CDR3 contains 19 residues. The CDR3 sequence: CASSQDFLAGVSNTGELFF. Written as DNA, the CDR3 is TGCGCCAGCAGCCAAGATTTCCTAGCGGGAGTTTCGAACACCGGGGAGCTGTTTTTT.

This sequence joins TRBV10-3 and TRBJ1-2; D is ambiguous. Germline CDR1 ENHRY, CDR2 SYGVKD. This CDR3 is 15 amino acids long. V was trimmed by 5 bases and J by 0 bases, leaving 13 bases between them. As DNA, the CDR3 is TGTGCCATCAGTTCGAACAAGGTCCCTAACTATGGCTACACCTTC. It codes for CAISSNKVPNYGYTF.

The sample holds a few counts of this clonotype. The CDR3 nucleotides read TGCAGTAGCCCAAGGGGGGGCGCGGGCCTTATCAATGAGCAGTTCTTC. Amino acid sequence: CSSPRGGAGLINEQFF. The chain couples TRBV20-1 to TRBJ2-1; a possible D gene is TRBD2 (7 bases). From germline, CDR1 is DFQATT and CDR2 SNEGSKA (reference sequence). V lost 8 bases, J lost 6 bases, and 26 bases lay in between. The CDR3 is 16 residues long.

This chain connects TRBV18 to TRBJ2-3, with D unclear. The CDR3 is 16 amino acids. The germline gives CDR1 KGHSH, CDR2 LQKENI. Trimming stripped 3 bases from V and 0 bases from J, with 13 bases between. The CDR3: CASSPSAARSTDTQYF. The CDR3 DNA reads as TGTGCCAGCTCACCGTCGGCGGCTCGTAGCACAGATACGCAGTATTTT.

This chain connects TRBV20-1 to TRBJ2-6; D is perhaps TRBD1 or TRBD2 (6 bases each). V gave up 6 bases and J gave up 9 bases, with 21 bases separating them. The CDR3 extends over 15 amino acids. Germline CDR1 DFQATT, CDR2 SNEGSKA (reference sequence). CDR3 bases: TGCAGTGCAAGGACAGAGGGGGGAATTGGCAACGTCCTGACTTTC. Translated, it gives CSARTEGGIGNVLTF.

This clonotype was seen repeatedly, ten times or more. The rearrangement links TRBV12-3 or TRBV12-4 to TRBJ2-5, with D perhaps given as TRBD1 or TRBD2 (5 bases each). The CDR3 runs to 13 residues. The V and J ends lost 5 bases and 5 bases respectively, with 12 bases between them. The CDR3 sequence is CASSRGVPETQYF. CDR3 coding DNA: TGTGCCAGCAGTAGAGGGGTTCCGGAGACCCAGTACTTC.

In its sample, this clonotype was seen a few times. The CDR3 is CASSVTRTSYEQYF. The CDR3 region has the DNA TGTGCCAGCAGTGTAACTAGGACTTCCTACGAGCAGTACTTC. This rearrangement joins TRBV6-1 to TRBJ2-7; D is perhaps TRBD2 (5 bases). Trimming left V 4 bases short and J 1 base short, with 11 bases between. Germline-derived CDR1 and CDR2 are MNHNS and SASEGT. There are 14 residues in the CDR3.

CDR3: CASSQGTSGRVTYEQYF. The DNA for the CDR3 is TGTGCCAGCAGCCAGGGGACTAGCGGGAGAGTTACCTACGAGCAGTACTTC. The chain is built from TRBV11-2 and TRBJ2-7; TRBD2 agrees at 14 bases. The J segment lost 2 bases and the V segment lost 5 bases, leaving 8 bases of the junction unmatched. The CDR3 consists of 17 residues. Looked up from germline, CDR1 is SGHAT and CDR2 is FQNNGV.

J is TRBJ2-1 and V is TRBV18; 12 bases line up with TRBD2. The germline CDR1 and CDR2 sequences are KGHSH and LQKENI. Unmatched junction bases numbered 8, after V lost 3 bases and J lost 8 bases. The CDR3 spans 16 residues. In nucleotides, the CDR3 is TGTGCCAGCTCACCGACGACTAGCGGGGGCTATTATGAGCAGTTCTTC. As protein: CASSPTTSGGYYEQFF.

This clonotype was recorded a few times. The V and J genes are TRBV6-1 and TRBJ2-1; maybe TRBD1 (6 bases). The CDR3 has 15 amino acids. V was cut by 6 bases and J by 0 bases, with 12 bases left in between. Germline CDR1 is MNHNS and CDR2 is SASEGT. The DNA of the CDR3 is TGTGCCAGCAGGGTAAAGGGGGTCTCCTACAATGAGCAGTTCTTC. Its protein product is CASRVKGVSYNEQFF.

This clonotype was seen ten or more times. The CDR3 loop is CASSEDVWDPRNTDTQYF. Written as DNA, the CDR3 is TGTGCCAGCAGTGAAGATGTATGGGATCCGAGGAACACAGATACGCAGTATTTT. The V and J genes are TRBV2 and TRBJ2-3; D is unresolved. Germline V gene data show CDR1 as SNHLY and CDR2 as FYNNEI. Trimming cost V 1 base and J 2 bases, with 19 bases left between them. CDR3 size: 18 residues. Drawing the rest from reference TRBV2 and TRBJ2-3, the complete variable domain is EPEVTQTPSHQVTQMGQEVILRCVPISNHLYFYWYRQILGQKVEFLVSFYNNEISEKSEIFDDQFSVERPDGSNFTLKIRSTKLEDSAMYFCASSEDVWDPRNTDTQYFGPGTRLTVL.

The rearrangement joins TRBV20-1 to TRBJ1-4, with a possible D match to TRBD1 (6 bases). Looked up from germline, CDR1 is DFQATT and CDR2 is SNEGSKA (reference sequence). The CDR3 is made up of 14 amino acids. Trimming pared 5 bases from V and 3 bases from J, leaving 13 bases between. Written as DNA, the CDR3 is TGCAGTGCTCCATTAGGGGGGCCTAATGAAAAACTGTTTTTT. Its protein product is CSAPLGGPNEKLFF.

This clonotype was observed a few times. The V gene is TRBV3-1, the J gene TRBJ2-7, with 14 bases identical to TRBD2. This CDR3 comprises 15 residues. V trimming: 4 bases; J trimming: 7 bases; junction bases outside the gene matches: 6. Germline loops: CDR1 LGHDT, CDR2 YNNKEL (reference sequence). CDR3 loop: CASSPGRLAGGEQYF. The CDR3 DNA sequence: TGTGCCAGCAGCCCCGGCAGACTAGCGGGAGGGGAGCAGTACTTC.

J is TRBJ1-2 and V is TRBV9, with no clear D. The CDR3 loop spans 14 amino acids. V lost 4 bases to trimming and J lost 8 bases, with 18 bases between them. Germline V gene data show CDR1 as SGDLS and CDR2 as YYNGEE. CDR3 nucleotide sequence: TGTGCCAGCAGCCTCCACAACAAGGGATACGGCTACACCTTC. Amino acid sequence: CASSLHNKGYGYTF.

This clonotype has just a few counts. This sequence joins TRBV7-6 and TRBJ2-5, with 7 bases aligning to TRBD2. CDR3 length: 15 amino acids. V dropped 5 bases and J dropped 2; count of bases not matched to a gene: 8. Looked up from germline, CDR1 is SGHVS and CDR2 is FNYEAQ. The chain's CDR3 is CASSPSSGPQETQYF. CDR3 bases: TGTGCCAGCAGCCCCAGTAGCGGGCCTCAAGAGACCCAGTACTTC.

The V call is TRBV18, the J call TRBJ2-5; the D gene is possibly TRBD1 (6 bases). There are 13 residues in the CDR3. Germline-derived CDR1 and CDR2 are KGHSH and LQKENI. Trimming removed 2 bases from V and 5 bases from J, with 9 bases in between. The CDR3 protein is CASSPSGEETQYF. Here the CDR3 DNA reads TGTGCCAGCTCACCATCAGGGGAGGAGACCCAGTACTTC.

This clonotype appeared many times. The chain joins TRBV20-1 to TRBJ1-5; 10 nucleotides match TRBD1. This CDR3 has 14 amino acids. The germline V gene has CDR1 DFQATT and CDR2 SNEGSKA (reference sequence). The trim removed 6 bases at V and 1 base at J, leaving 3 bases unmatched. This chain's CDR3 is CSARTGGSNQPQHF. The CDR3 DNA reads TGCAGTGCGAGGACAGGGGGAAGCAATCAGCCCCAGCATTTT.

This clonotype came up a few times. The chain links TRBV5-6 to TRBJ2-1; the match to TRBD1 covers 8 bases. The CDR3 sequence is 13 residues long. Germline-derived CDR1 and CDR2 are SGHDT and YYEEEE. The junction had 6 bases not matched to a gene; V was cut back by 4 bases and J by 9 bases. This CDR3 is CASSMTGAFEQFF. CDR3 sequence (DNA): TGTGCCAGCAGCATGACAGGGGCCTTTGAGCAGTTCTTC.

CDR3 sequence: CASSPSGEGYGYTF. The CDR3 DNA is TGTGCCAGCTCACCTTCAGGGGAGGGCTATGGCTACACCTTC. The chain uses TRBV18 and TRBJ1-2, with D tentatively TRBD1 (6 bases). V was clipped by 3 bases and J by 4 bases, with 12 bases between them. CDR1 and CDR2 from the germline V gene are KGHSH and LQKENI. The CDR3 contains 14 residues. The whole variable domain, remainder taken from reference TRBV18 and TRBJ1-2, is NAGVMQNPRHLVRRRGQEARLRCSPMKGHSHVYWYRQLPEEGLKFMVYLQKENIIDESGMPKERFSAEFPKEGPSILRIQQVVRGDSAAYFCASSPSGEGYGYTFGSGTRLTVV.

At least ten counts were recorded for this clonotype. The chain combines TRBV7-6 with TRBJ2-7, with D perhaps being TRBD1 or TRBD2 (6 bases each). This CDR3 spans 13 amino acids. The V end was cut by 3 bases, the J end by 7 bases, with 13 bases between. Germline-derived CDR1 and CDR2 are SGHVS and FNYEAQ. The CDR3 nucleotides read TGTGCCAGCAGCTTTGGCAGGGGAGGAGAGCAGTACTTC. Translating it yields CASSFGRGGEQYF.

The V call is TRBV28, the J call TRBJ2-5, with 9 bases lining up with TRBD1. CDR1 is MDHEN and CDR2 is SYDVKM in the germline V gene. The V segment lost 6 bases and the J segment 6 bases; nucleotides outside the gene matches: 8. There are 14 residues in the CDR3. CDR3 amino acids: CASSSRTGVQTQYF. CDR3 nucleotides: TGTGCCAGCAGCAGCAGGACAGGGGTTCAGACCCAGTACTTC.